The 5 T cell receptor beta chains in this list originate from one sample, sequenced in a study of blood T cell repertoires in COVID-19. Sequencing used immunoSEQ multiplex PCR; TCRdb keeps in-frame clones, though not all of them. The table has around 160,000 clones, roughly 90% seen once; the top ten hold more than 1%. What was sequenced was PBMCs or T cells enriched from blood (not recorded which). Receptor source: a woman aged 25-40 years with acute COVID-19.

The rearrangement joins TRBV2 to TRBJ1-6; D is undetermined. With 8 bases removed from V and 9 bases from J, the gap between germline ends came to 14 bases. The V gene's germline CDR1 is SNHLY and CDR2 FYNNEI. This CDR3 has 13 amino acids. The CDR3 reads CASLASLGSPLHF. CDR3 sequence (DNA): TGTGCCAGCTTAGCTAGCTTGGGTTCACCCCTCCACTTT.

The chain links TRBV5-1 to TRBJ2-5, with D perhaps matching TRBD1 (6 bases). The CDR3 contains 13 residues. The germline V gene has CDR1 SGHRS and CDR2 YFSETQ. The V gene lost 0 bases and the J gene lost 4 bases, with 7 bases spanning the gap. CDR3 DNA sequence: TGCGCCAGCAGCTTGGGACAGGCAGAGACCCAGTACTTC. Its protein is CASSLGQAETQYF.

This chain joins TRBV29-1 and TRBJ2-1; D gene uncertain. The CDR3 loop spans 11 amino acids. Germline CDR1 and CDR2: SQVTM and ANQGSEA. Trimming shortened V by 5 bases and J by 8 bases, and 10 bases separated the two germline ends. The CDR3 nucleotides are TGCAGCGTTCTTGTTGTCGATGAGCAGTTCTTC. It codes for CSVLVVDEQFF.

The rearrangement uses TRBV25-1 and TRBJ1-1; possible D gene TRBD1, 6 bases. Germline CDR1 reads MGHDK; CDR2 reads SYGVNS. Trimming removed 4 bases from V and 8 bases from J, with 14 bases in between. This CDR3 is 13 amino acids long. The CDR3 is CASSGGQIAEAFF. CDR3 bases: TGTGCCAGCAGTGGAGGACAGATCGCGGAAGCTTTCTTT.

In its sample, this clone was seen once. The chain joins TRBV14 to TRBJ1-1, with 10 positions matching TRBD1. Germline loops: CDR1 SGHDN, CDR2 FVKESK. The CDR3 runs 15 residues. After removal of 1 base from V and 10 bases from J, the junction contained 9 bases not matched to a gene. The CDR3 bases are TGTGCCAGCAGCCAAGCGGGGACAGGGGTGGCGAGAGCTTTCTTT. Its translation: CASSQAGTGVARAFF.